This paragraph covers one T cell receptor (beta chain) sequence. Clones were sequenced by immunoSEQ multiplex PCR, and TCRdb holds only the in-frame ones, with some missing. This sample has a few hundred thousand clones, with around 84% found just once. This record comes from a study of blood T cell repertoires in COVID-19. The TCR originated in a woman in her forties who had recovered from COVID-19. The sequencing sample was made of peripheral blood.

CDR3 nucleotides: TGTGCCAGCAGCCCAGAGACAGGGGCCCTGGACACTGAAGCTTTCTTT. Amino acids: CASSPETGALDTEAFF. This chain connects TRBV5-6 to TRBJ1-1; 8 bases match TRBD1. The CDR3 totals 16 residues. V lost 4 bases and J lost 3; bases outside the gene matches: 11. Germline V gene data show CDR1 as SGHDT and CDR2 as YYEEEE.